One sample yielded the 23 T cell receptor beta chains listed below, sequenced in a study of T cells in Graves' hyperthyroidism and ophthalmopathy. Amplification targeted TCR beta CDR3 regions from RNA transcripts. First-round RT-PCR of the TCR CDR3 relied on the HTBI primer set. TCRdb used MiXCR to reprocess the multiplex PCR reads, holding one entry per CDR3 protein. The sample lists about 620,000 distinct CDR3 sequences, about 17% occurring once. Sample: blood. Receptors originate from a woman aged 25 to 39 with Graves' hyperthyroidism.

This clonotype was counted ten times or more. V gene TRBV27 combines with J gene TRBJ1-5, with D possibly matching TRBD1 (5 bases). Trimming left V 0 bases short and J 3 bases short, with 15 bases between. The CDR3 sequence is 17 residues long. CDR1 is MNHEY, CDR2 SMNVEV, per germline (reference sequence). This CDR3 is CASSLSRARQPNQPQHF. The DNA of the CDR3 is TGTGCCAGCAGTTTATCCCGAGCCCGACAGCCCAATCAGCCCCAGCATTTT.

In its sample, this clonotype was seen many times. V is TRBV18 and J is TRBJ2-1, with D perhaps TRBD1 or TRBD2 (6 bases each). Germline CDR1 and CDR2: KGHSH and LQKENI. CDR3 size: 16 residues. The ends were cut back, 3 bases at V and 0 bases at J, with 12 bases in the middle. CDR3 amino acids: CASSPSGGFSYNEQFF. CDR3 nucleotide sequence: TGTGCCAGCTCACCTTCCGGGGGCTTCTCCTACAATGAGCAGTTCTTC.

This clonotype came up a few times. The chain uses TRBV19 and TRBJ2-1; possibly TRBD1 for D (6 bases). Germline CDR1 LNHDA, CDR2 SQIVND (reference sequence). The CDR3 sequence is 16 residues long. V was cut by 5 bases and J by 7 bases, with 21 bases left in between. In DNA, the CDR3 is TGTGCCAGTAGTCAGGGCGTGGGGTCCCAGGGGAATGAGCAGTTCTTC. Its translation: CASSQGVGSQGNEQFF.

This chain uses TRBV12-3 or TRBV12-4 with TRBJ1-1, with 7 positions matching TRBD1. This CDR3 is built from 13 residues. Trimming took 7 bases from V and 8 from J; bases not matched to a gene: 10. The CDR3 DNA follows: TGTGCCAGCATCTCCCCTCTCAGGGGGGAAGCTTTCTTT. This translates into CASISPLRGEAFF.

This clonotype was counted ten times or more. This chain joins TRBV11-2 and TRBJ2-7; 7 positions match TRBD2. Per germline, CDR1 SGHAT and CDR2 FQNNGV. The CDR3 covers 15 residues. After removal of 5 bases from V and 0 bases from J, the junction contained 7 bases not matched to a gene. The CDR3 region has the DNA TGTGCCAGCAGCCCGGAGTGGGGGGGCTCCTACGAGCAGTACTTC. It is translated as CASSPEWGGSYEQYF.

This clonotype is a singleton in its sample. CDR3 region: CASRVRDGGTDTQYF. The CDR3 DNA follows: TGTGCCAGCAGGGTCCGGGACGGGGGAACAGATACGCAGTATTTT. This sequence joins TRBV6-2 or TRBV6-3 and TRBJ2-3; maybe TRBD2 (6 bases). V was pared by 6 bases and J by 3 bases, with 16 bases between. Germline V gene sequence: CDR1 MNHEY, CDR2 SVGEGT. The CDR3 runs to 15 residues.

Regarding this clonotype: A much larger clone differs by one base, so this may be a read error. The rearrangement uses TRBV20-1 and TRBJ2-1; 9 nucleotides agree with TRBD2. CDR1 is DFQATT, CDR2 SNEGSKA, per germline (reference sequence). This CDR3 region has 16 residues. The CDR3 sequence is CSARGIVAGDGDEQSF. In nucleotides, the CDR3 is TGCAGTGCTAGAGGGATAGTAGCGGGAGACGGAGATGAGCAGTCCTTC.

In this sample, this clonotype turned up many times. This chain links TRBV11-2 with TRBJ2-7; D uncertain. Deletions cut 8 bases from V and 5 bases from J, with 13 bases between. Germline V gene sequence: CDR1 SGHAT, CDR2 FQNNGV. This CDR3 contains 12 residues. The CDR3 coding sequence is TGTGCCAGCTCCGAAGGGATCAACGAGCAGTACTTC. Its translation: CASSEGINEQYF.

Only a few counts were recorded for this clonotype. The V and J genes are TRBV24-1 and TRBJ1-2; 7 bases line up with TRBD1. The CDR3 has 15 residues. The V segment lost 3 bases and the J segment 6 bases; nucleotides outside the gene matches: 9. Per germline, CDR1 KGHDR and CDR2 SFDVKD. For the CDR3, the DNA is TGTGCCACCAGTGATGAAAGACAGGGAGGGAATGGCTACACCTTC. The encoded protein is CATSDERQGGNGYTF.

This clonotype was detected many times. The CDR3 bases are TGTGCCAGCAGTATCGCTTCCTCGCTATCCTCCTACGAGCAGTACTTC. This encodes CASSIASSLSSYEQYF. The J gene is TRBJ2-7, the V gene TRBV28; D ambiguous. The CDR3 runs 16 residues. Germline loops: CDR1 MDHEN, CDR2 SYDVKM. V gave up 5 bases and J gave up 0 bases, with 17 bases separating them.

This clonotype was recorded at least ten times. The chain uses TRBV20-1 and TRBJ2-2; the D is unclear. CDR3 length equals 14 residues. The V gene lost 0 bases and the J gene lost 6 bases, with 11 bases spanning the gap. Germline V gene sequence: CDR1 DFQATT, CDR2 SNEGSKA (reference sequence). CDR3 coding DNA: TGCAGTGCTAGAGATTCGCAAGCACCCGGGGAGCTGTTTTTT. Translated, it gives CSARDSQAPGELFF.

This clonotype was recorded many times. The chain joins TRBV6-1 to TRBJ1-1; tentative D call: TRBD1 (5 bases). The CDR3 contains 15 residues. The V gene lost 4 bases and the J gene lost 4 bases, with 16 bases spanning the gap. Per germline, CDR1 MNHNS and CDR2 SASEGT. The CDR3 loop is CASSVTRGISTEAFF. The CDR3 nucleotides read TGTGCCAGCAGTGTTACTAGGGGTATCTCCACTGAAGCTTTCTTT.

This clonotype was seen a few times. A much larger clone lies a single base off, so this may be a read error. The chain links TRBV12-3 or TRBV12-4 to TRBJ2-7; D might be TRBD2 (5 bases). V was cut by 3 bases and J by 7 bases, with 19 bases left in between. The CDR3 consists of 15 residues. The CDR3 is CASSLRRSSAWEQYF. The CDR3 DNA is TGTGCCAGCAGTTTGAGGAGGAGTTCAGCCTGGGAGCAGTACTTC.

This chain links TRBV2 with TRBJ2-5, with D possibly being TRBD2 (7 bases). Trimming pared 6 bases from V and 5 bases from J, leaving 13 bases between. The CDR3 totals 13 residues. Germline values: CDR1 SNHLY, CDR2 FYNNEI. CDR3 region: CASRGGGPETQYF. For the CDR3, the DNA is TGTGCCAGCAGGGGGGGGGGCCCCGAGACCCAGTACTTC.

This clonotype was counted many times. The chain uses TRBV4-1 and TRBJ2-3, with D maybe TRBD2 (7 bases). There are 17 residues in the CDR3. In germline, CDR1 is MGHRA, CDR2 YSYEKL. Trimming cost V 0 bases and J 4 bases, with 17 bases left between them. The CDR3 DNA reads TGCGCCAGCAGCCAAGATCCTCTTGGGAGGGGGGCAGATACGCAGTATTTT. Amino acid sequence: CASSQDPLGRGADTQYF.

This clonotype was observed a handful of times. The rearrangement joins TRBV29-1 to TRBJ2-3, with 7 bases that match TRBD1. This CDR3 has 13 residues. The J segment lost 3 bases and the V segment lost 7 bases, leaving 7 bases of the junction unmatched. Germline V gene lookup returns CDR1 SQVTM and CDR2 ANQGSEA. The CDR3 reads CSANRDRTDTQYF. The CDR3 DNA is TGCAGCGCCAACAGGGACAGAACAGATACGCAGTATTTT.

This clonotype was detected ten times or more. This rearrangement joins TRBV7-2 to TRBJ2-3; D unclear. Germline CDR1 is SGHTA and CDR2 is FQGNSA. This CDR3 comprises 15 residues. The germline V and J ends were trimmed by 1 base and 3 bases, with 11 bases remaining between them. The CDR3: CASSLVSLVTDTQYF. CDR3 nucleotides: TGTGCCAGCAGCTTAGTATCTTTGGTGACAGATACGCAGTATTTT. The complete variable domain, with remaining parts taken from reference TRBV7-2 and TRBJ2-3, reads GAGVSQSPSNKVTEKGKDVELRCDPISGHTALYWYRQSLGQGLEFLIYFQGNSAPDKSGLPSDRFSAERTGGSVSTLTIQRTQQEDSAVYLCASSLVSLVTDTQYFGPGTRLTVL.

This rearrangement joins TRBV4-2 to TRBJ2-1, with unresolved D. Deletions cut 2 bases from V and 12 bases from J, with 8 bases between. The germline V gene encodes CDR1 LGHNA and CDR2 YNFKEQ. The CDR3 consists of 11 residues. The CDR3 nucleotides are TGTGCCAGCAGCCAATCTAGACTGCAGTTCTTC. Amino acid sequence: CASSQSRLQFF.

This clonotype was seen many times. The chain links TRBV7-6 to TRBJ2-1, with a tentative D call TRBD2 (7 bases). V was trimmed by 1 base and J by 8 bases, leaving 15 bases between them. The CDR3 totals 15 residues. CDR1 is SGHVS and CDR2 is FNYEAQ in the germline V gene. The CDR3 nucleotides read TGTGCCAGCAGCTTAGGAGTAGGGGGAGGGGATGAGCAGTTCTTC. As protein: CASSLGVGGGDEQFF.

The V and J genes are TRBV4-1 and TRBJ1-2; 8 positions match TRBD1. V lost 4 bases to trimming and J lost 3 bases; unmatched junction nucleotides: 4. The CDR3 loop spans 14 amino acids. Germline values: CDR1 MGHRA, CDR2 YSYEKL. The CDR3 DNA reads TGCGCCAGCAGCCCCCTACAGGGGGACTATGGCTACACCTTC. Protein sequence: CASSPLQGDYGYTF.

This clonotype was observed a single time. The J gene is TRBJ1-3, the V gene TRBV11-3; D is unclear. Germline V gives CDR1 SGHNT, CDR2 YENEEA. With 7 bases removed from V and 1 base from J, the gap between germline ends came to 11 bases. The length of the CDR3 is 14 residues. The CDR3 here is CASTVTRSGNTIYF. The CDR3 DNA sequence: TGTGCCAGCACCGTGACCCGTTCTGGAAACACCATATATTTT.

The V call is TRBV28, the J call TRBJ1-5, with a possible D match to TRBD1 (5 bases). The germline V gene encodes CDR1 MDHEN and CDR2 SYDVKM. The ends were cut back, 7 bases at V and 2 bases at J, with 18 bases in the middle. The CDR3 contains 16 residues. This CDR3 is CASTSLGGNGNQPQHF. As DNA, the CDR3 is TGTGCCAGCACCTCCTTGGGGGGGAATGGCAATCAGCCCCAGCATTTT.

This clonotype was counted ten times or more. The chain joins TRBV2 to TRBJ2-4; TRBD2 might be the D (6 bases). With 6 bases removed from V and 10 bases from J, the gap between germline ends came to 10 bases. This CDR3 has 11 residues. Germline CDR1 reads SNHLY; CDR2 reads FYNNEI. CDR3 amino acids: CASSKAGIQYF. CDR3 DNA: TGTGCCAGCAGCAAGGCGGGAATTCAGTACTTC.